This record concerns one T cell receptor beta chain sequence. This clone's antigen is unknown. Base qualities are not at hand, and no much larger clone is one base apart. The data are from a study of CD8 T cells in Susac syndrome (dated by TCRdb to about 2019). With regard to the full study: Repertoire sequencing was used to test whether CD8+ T cell activation and differentiation in Susac syndrome was antigen driven.

The investigation overall reported the following: The TCR sequencing and HLA analysis was acknowledged to have included a relatively small number of individuals.

RNA was extracted using the RNeasy kit, and roughly 0.5 to 1 ug of the RNA was reverse transcribed with random hexamers. The immunoSEQ multiplex PCR assay, covering 54 Vbeta and 13 Jbeta segments, was used to amplify TCR beta CDR3 regions. PCR amplification bias was corrected by using a synthetic template baseline for primer optimization and computational correction. Concerning the study's data processing: Only productive sequences were kept, with reads annotated to V, D and J genes according to IMGT and analyzed in immunoSEQ Analyzer. Clonality was calculated as one minus the Shannon entropy normalized by log2 of the number of productive unique sequences. Public and private clones were assessed among the 100 most prevalent clones of each patient and control. Clones were defined as Susac-specific if absent from the healthy and MS cohorts, from 1052 published viral clones and from other ImmuneACCESS disease sequences. The raw public reads went through TCRdb reprocessing: fastp at Q25, MiXCR clone calling, in-frame beta chains kept. Rows are combined by CDR3 protein, so each entry shows the most common genes and DNA. Here the V and J calls rest on TCRdb's processing, not on the authors' analysis. In all, the sample holds about 200,000 distinct CDR3 sequences, and about 95% of those were seen once. The ten top clones hold roughly 0.094% of the sample.

Peripheral blood CD8+ and CD4+ T cells from healthy donors, Susac syndrome patients and multiple sclerosis patients were profiled by high-throughput TCR beta sequencing. The multiple sclerosis controls were treatment-naive patients whose relapsing-remitting disease, either stable or active, fulfilled the revised McDonald criteria. Bulk CD8+ and CD4+ T cells were purified by magnetic negative isolation, whereas CD8+ TEMRA cells were enriched by FACS. Blood was collected in EDTA tubes and processed within 24 hours, with PBMCs isolated through density gradient centrifugation. PBMCs intended for TCR sequencing were cryopreserved in liquid nitrogen and thawed later in a water bath at 37 degrees C. The sorted or isolated CD4+, CD8+ and CD8+ TEMRA cells reached a purity of at least 90%. The CDR3 contains 11 residues, cysteine and phenylalanine counted. Here the CDR3 DNA is all that survives: 33 bases in frame from base 1. Via the germline V gene, CDR1 is SNHLY and CDR2 FYNNEI. The junction shows trimming of 2 bases on V and 9 bases on J, plus 7 bases between the germline ends.

Here the chain combines TRBV2 and TRBJ1-1; the D gene is perhaps TRBD1, from 5 matching bases. Input material: CD4+ T cells from PBMCs. The clonotype originates from a human donor with multiple sclerosis. The CDR3 corresponds to CASSESGKAFF. The base sequence is TGTGCCAGCAGTGAATCAGGGAAAGCTTTCTTT.